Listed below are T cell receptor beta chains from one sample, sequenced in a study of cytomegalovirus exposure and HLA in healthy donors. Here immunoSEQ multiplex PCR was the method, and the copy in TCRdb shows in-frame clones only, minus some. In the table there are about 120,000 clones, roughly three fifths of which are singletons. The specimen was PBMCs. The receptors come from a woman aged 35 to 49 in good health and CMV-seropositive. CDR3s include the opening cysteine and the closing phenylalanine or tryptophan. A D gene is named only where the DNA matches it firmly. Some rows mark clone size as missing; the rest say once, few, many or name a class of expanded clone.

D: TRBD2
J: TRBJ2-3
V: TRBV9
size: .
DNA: TGTGCCAGCAGCCCGGGGAGTCGCGGGGGGAGCACAGATACGCAGTATTTT
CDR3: CASSPGSRGGSTDTQYF

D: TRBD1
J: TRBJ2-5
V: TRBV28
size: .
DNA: TGTGCCAGCAGTTTAAGGGCAGGGGGAGAGACCCAGTACTTC
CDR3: CASSLRAGGETQYF

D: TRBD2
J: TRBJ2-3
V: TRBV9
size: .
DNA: TGTGCCAGCAGCGGCGGACTAGCGGACACAGATACGCAGTATTTT
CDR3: CASSGGLADTDTQYF

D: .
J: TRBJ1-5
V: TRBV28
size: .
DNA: TGTGCCAGCAGTTTAGCTCTCTCGGGGTTACAGAGCAATCAGCCCCAGCATTTT
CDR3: CASSLALSGLQSNQPQHF

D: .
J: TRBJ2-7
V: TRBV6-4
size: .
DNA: TGTGCCAGCAGTCCCTCCGGGGAAACCTACGAGCAGTACTTC
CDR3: CASSPSGETYEQYF

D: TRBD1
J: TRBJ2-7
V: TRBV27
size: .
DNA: TGTGCCAGCAGTTTCGGGACAGGGAACACCTACGAGCAGTACTTC
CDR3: CASSFGTGNTYEQYF

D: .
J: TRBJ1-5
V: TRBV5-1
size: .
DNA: TGCGCCAGCAGCTTGGACAGAAATCAGCCCCAGCATTTT
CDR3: CASSLDRNQPQHF

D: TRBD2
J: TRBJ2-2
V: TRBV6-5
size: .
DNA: TGTGCCAGCGGTCTAGCGGGGAACACCGGGGAGCTGTTTTTT
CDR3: CASGLAGNTGELFF

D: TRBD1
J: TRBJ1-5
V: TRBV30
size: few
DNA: TGTGCCTGGAGTGTTGGGACAGGCAATCAGCCCCAGCATTTT
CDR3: CAWSVGTGNQPQHF

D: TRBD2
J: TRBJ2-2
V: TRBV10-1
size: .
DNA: TGCGCCAGCAGTGGAAGCGGGAGGGACTCCGGGGAGCTGTTTTTT
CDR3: CASSGSGRDSGELFF

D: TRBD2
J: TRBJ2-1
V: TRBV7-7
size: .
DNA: TGTGCTAGCAGCTTAGGTACAAGCGGGGGATACAATGAGCAGTTCTTC
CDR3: CASSLGTSGGYNEQFF

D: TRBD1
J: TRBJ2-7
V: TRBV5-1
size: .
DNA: TGCGCCAGCAGCGAGGGACAGGGAGGATACGAGCAGTACTTC
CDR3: CASSEGQGGYEQYF

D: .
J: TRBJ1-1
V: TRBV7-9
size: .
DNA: TGTGCCAGCAGCTTCGGACAGTTACACACTGAAGCTTTCTTT
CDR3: CASSFGQLHTEAFF

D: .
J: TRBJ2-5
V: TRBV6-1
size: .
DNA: TGTGCCAGCCTGTTTCAGGGAGGCGAGACCCAGTACTTC
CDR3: CASLFQGGETQYF

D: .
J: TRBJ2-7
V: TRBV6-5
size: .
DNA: TGTGCCACCAGGGGTAACAGGAATAGAGACGAGCAGTACTTC
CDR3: CATRGNRNRDEQYF

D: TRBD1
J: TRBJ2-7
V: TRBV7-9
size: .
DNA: TGTGCCAGCAGCTTCCACCCGGGACAGGGAAAAGACGAGCAGTACTTC
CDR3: CASSFHPGQGKDEQYF

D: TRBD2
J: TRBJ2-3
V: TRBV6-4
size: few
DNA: TGTGCCAGCAGTTACGCTAGCGGGAGCACAGATACGCAGTATTTT
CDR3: CASSYASGSTDTQYF

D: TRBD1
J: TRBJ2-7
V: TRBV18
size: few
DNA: TGTGCCAGCCTAGGACAGGGCGGATCGTACGAGCAGTACTTC
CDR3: CASLGQGGSYEQYF

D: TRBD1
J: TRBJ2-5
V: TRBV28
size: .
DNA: TGTGCCAGCAGCTGGACAGGGCCTTCACAGTACTTC
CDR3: CASSWTGPSQYF

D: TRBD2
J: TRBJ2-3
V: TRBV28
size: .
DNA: TGTGCCAGCAGTTCCCCTAGCGGGAGTGGGACAGATACGCAGTATTTT
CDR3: CASSSPSGSGTDTQYF

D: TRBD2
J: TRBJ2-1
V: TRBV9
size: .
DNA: TGTGCCAGCAGCGTCTCTAGCGGGAGAAATGAGCAGTTCTTC
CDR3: CASSVSSGRNEQFF

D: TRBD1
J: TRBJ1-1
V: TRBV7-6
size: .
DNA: TGTGCCAGCAGCAAGGGACAGGGGAACACTGAAGCTTTCTTT
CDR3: CASSKGQGNTEAFF

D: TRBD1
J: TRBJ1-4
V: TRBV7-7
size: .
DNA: TGTGCTAGCAGGTATAGGGACAGCCCTAATGAAAAACTGTTTTTT
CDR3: CASRYRDSPNEKLFF

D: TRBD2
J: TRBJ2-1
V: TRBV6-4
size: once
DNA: TGTGCCAGCAGTGCGGGACTAGCGGGTCACAATGAGCAGTTCTTC
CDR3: CASSAGLAGHNEQFF

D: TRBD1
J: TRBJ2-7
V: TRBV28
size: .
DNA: TGTGCCAGCAAATTCCGGCAGGGGGCTTACGAGCAGTACTTC
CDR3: CASKFRQGAYEQYF

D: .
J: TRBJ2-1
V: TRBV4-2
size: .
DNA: TGTGCCAGCAGCCTCGGACCTAGCCAAGACAATGAGCAGTTCTTC
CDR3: CASSLGPSQDNEQFF

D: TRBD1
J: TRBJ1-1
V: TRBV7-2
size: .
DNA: TGTGCCAGCAGCCGTCGACTCCAGGGGGGCACTGAAGCTTTCTTT
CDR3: CASSRRLQGGTEAFF

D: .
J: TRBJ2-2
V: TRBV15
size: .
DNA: TGTGCCACCAGCCACGTCTCGGGATCGAACACCGGGGAGCTGTTTTTT
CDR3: CATSHVSGSNTGELFF

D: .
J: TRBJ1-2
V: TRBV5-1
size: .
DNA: TGCGCCAGCAGCTTCGGAGAGCGTGGCTACACCTTC
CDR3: CASSFGERGYTF

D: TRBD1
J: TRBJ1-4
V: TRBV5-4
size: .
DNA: TGTGCCAGCAGCTCCGGGACAGGGGATGAAAAACTGTTTTTT
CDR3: CASSSGTGDEKLFF

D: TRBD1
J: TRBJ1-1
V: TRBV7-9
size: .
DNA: TGTGCCAGCAGCCGACAGGGAGTGAACACTGAAGCTTTCTTT
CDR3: CASSRQGVNTEAFF

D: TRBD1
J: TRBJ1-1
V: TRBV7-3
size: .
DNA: TGTGCCAGCAGCTGGACAGGGATGAACACTGAAGCTTTCTTT
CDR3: CASSWTGMNTEAFF

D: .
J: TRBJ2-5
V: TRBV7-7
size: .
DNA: TGTGCTAGCAGCTTGGACTTCCGGGAGACCCAGTACTTC
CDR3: CASSLDFRETQYF

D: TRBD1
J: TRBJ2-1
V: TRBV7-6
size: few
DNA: TGTGCCAGCAGCCGTACCGGGACAGGCTTAAGGAGCTCCTACAATGAGCAGTTCTTC
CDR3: CASSRTGTGLRSSYNEQFF

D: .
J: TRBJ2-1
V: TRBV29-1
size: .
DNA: TGCAGCGTTGGCGTCCTGGGGAGCTCCTACAATGAGCAGTTCTTC
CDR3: CSVGVLGSSYNEQFF

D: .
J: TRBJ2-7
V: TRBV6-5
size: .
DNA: TGTGCCAGCAGCCACCGGGGATACGAGCAGTACTTC
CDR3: CASSHRGYEQYF

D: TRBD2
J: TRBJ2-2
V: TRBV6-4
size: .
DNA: TGTGCCAGCAGTGACTCCCCCTCCGGGGGGGCCGGGGAGCTGTTTTTT
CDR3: CASSDSPSGGAGELFF

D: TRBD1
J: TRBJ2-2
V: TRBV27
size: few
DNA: TGTGCCAGCACCTCTGGACAGGGGAGGCCCGGGGAGCTGTTTTTT
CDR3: CASTSGQGRPGELFF

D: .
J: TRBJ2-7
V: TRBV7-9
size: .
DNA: TGTGCCAGCAGCTTACCCGGGACTTCCGAGCAGTACTTC
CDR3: CASSLPGTSEQYF

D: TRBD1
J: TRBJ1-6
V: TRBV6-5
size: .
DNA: TGTGCCAGCAGTTACCAGGGGACAGGGTTAAATTCACCCCTCCACTTT
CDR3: CASSYQGTGLNSPLHF

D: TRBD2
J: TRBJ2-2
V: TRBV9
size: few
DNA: TGTGCCAGCAGCGAGGCCCCGGGGGGCGGGGAGCTGTTTTTT
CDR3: CASSEAPGGGELFF

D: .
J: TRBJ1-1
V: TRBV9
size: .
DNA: TGTGCCAGCAGCCTCGGGGGGGCGGAGAACACTGAAGCTTTCTTT
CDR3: CASSLGGAENTEAFF

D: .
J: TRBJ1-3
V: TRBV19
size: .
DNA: TGTGCCAGTAGGCGGGTGGGCTCTGGAAACACCATATATTTT
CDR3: CASRRVGSGNTIYF

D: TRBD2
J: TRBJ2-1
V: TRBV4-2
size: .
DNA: TGTGCCAGCAGCCAAGTTATGGGGCTAGCGGGGGGGGAGCAGTTCTTC
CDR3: CASSQVMGLAGGEQFF

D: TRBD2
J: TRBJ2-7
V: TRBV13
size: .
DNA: TGTGCCAGCAGCTTAACAGGCCTCCGGCTCCCGGCTAGCGGGACCTACGAGCAGTACTTC
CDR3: CASSLTGLRLPASGTYEQYF

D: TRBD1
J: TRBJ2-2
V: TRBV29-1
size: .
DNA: TGCAGCGCTACCAGGGGGCCCACCGGGGAGCTGTTTTTT
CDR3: CSATRGPTGELFF

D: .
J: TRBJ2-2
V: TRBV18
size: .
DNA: TGTGCCAGCTCACCACCGTCCTTCACCGGGGAGCTGTTTTTT
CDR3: CASSPPSFTGELFF

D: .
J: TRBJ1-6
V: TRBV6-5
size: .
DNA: TGTGCCAGCAGTTATCAGGGAAAAAGGGATCCACCCCTCCACTTT
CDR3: CASSYQGKRDPPLHF

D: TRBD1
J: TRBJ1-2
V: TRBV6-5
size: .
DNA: TGTGCCAGCAGTTACTCGAGGACAGGGTTTGGCTACACCTTC
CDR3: CASSYSRTGFGYTF

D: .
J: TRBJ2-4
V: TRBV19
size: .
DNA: TGTGCCAGTAGTATCGGACGGGTGAGGGTACCCGTAGCCAAAAACATTCAGTACTTC
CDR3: CASSIGRVRVPVAKNIQYF

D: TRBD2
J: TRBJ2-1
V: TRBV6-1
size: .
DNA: TGTGCCAGCAAAGGCAACCCGGGGGGCAATGAGCAGTTCTTC
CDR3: CASKGNPGGNEQFF